The entry that follows covers one T cell receptor beta chain sequence. The target antigen is unknown. The source of the sample is a study of T cells in tuberculosis. The wider study: CD1B tetramers identified T cells specific for mycobacterial lipid GMM. A South African cohort included IGRA-negative adolescents, latently infected IGRA-positive adolescents and adults with active tuberculosis.

Study-wide results and limits: Using the GMM-specific repertoire gave nearly 90% accuracy versus around 74% with motifs. Active tuberculosis patients had shorter CDR3-alpha; the beta difference was nonsignificant.

CDR1 is LNHDA, CDR2 SQIVND, per germline (reference sequence). J was trimmed by 0 bases and V by 4 bases; bases with no gene match: 2. The CDR3 consists of 15 residues. Method: immunoSEQ multiplex PCR; TCRdb's copy keeps in-frame clones and lacks some. The top ten clones hold 7.5% of a sample with tens of thousands of clones, more than 90% of them seen once. The source is a donor aged 10 to 29 with latent tuberculosis or without tuberculosis infection. The sequencing input was PBMCs. V gene TRBV19 combines with J gene TRBJ2-1; 8 bases agree with TRBD2. The CDR3 DNA is TGTGCCAGTAGTACCACTAGCGGCTCCTACAATGAGCAGTTCTTC. This translates into CASSTTSGSYNEQFF.